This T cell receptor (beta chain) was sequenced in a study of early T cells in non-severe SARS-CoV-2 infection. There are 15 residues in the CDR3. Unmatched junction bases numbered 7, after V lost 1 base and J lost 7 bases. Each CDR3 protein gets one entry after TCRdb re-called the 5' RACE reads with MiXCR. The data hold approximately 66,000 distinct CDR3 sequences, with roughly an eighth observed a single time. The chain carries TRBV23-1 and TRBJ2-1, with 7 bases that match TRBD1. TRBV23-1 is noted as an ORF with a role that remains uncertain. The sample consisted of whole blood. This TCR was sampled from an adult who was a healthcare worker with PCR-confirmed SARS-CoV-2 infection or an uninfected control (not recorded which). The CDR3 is CASSQWGTVLNEQFF. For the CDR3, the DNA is TGCGCCAGCAGTCAATGGGGGACAGTCCTTAATGAGCAGTTCTTC.